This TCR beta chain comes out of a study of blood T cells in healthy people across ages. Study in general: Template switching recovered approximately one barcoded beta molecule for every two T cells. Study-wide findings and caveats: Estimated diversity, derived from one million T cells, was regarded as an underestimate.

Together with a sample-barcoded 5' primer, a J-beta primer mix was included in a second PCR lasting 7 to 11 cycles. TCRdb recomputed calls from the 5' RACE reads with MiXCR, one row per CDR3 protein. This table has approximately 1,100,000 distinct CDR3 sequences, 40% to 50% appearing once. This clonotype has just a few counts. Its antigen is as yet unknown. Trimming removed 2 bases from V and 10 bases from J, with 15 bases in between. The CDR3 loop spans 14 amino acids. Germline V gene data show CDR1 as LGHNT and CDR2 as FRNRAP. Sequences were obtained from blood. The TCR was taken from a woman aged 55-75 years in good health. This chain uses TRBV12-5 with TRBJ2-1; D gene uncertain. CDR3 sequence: CASGLFTLGGEQFF. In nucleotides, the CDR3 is TGTGCTAGTGGTTTGTTTACCCTAGGTGGAGAGCAGTTCTTC.